These 20 T cell receptor beta chains were sequenced from one sample in a study of identical twins. One entry per CDR3 protein results from TCRdb running MiXCR on the 5' RACE reads. The table records under 350,000 distinct CDR3 sequences, 9.5% of them present only once. The sample was also reused in another study, on yellow fever vaccine responses in identical twins.

The sample taken for sequencing was CD8+ T cells sorted from blood. These receptors all stem from a woman aged 18-30 years in good health.

The J gene is TRBJ2-1, the V gene TRBV3-1; 11 bases line up with TRBD2. This CDR3 contains 19 residues. The V gene's germline CDR1 is LGHDT and CDR2 YNNKEL (reference sequence). After removal of 11 bases from V and 9 bases from J, the junction contained 27 bases not matched to a gene. CDR3 DNA sequence: TGTGCCTTCAGTTTACCGGATCTAATGCGACTAGCGGGGAGGGGTGAGCAGTTCTTC. This encodes CAFSLPDLMRLAGRGEQFF.

This clonotype appeared many times. V usage is TRBV28 and J usage is TRBJ1-5; a possible D gene is TRBD1 (6 bases). CDR1 is MDHEN and CDR2 is SYDVKM in the germline V gene. The CDR3 spans 15 residues. Trimming stripped 1 base from V and 2 bases from J, with 9 bases between. The CDR3 DNA reads TGTGCCAGCAGTTTATCAGGGGTCGGCAATCAGCCCCAGCATTTT. It codes for CASSLSGVGNQPQHF.

A few counts support this clonotype. This chain connects TRBV7-9 to TRBJ2-7; perhaps TRBD2 as D (5 bases). Germline loops: CDR1 SEHNR, CDR2 FQNEAQ (reference sequence). The CDR3 covers 17 residues. V was shortened by 5 bases and J by 0 bases, with 20 bases between the two germline ends. The CDR3 spells CASSDSRGADRSYEQYF. CDR3 coding DNA: TGTGCCAGCAGCGATAGTCGGGGTGCGGACCGCTCCTACGAGCAGTACTTC. The whole variable domain, filled in from reference TRBV7-9 and TRBJ2-7, reads DTGVSQNPRHKITKRGQNVTFRCDPISEHNRLYWYRQTLGQGPEFLTYFQNEAQLEKSRLLSDRFSAERPKGSFSTLEIQRTEQGDSAMYLCASSDSRGADRSYEQYFGPGTRLTVT.

There are a few counts of this clonotype. The rearrangement uses TRBV7-9 and TRBJ1-6; D might be TRBD1 (5 bases). The V end lost 4 bases, the J end lost 10 bases, and 11 bases lay between the germline ends. CDR1 and CDR2 from the germline V gene are SEHNR and FQNEAQ (reference sequence). The CDR3 totals 13 residues. The CDR3, as DNA: TGTGCCAGCAGCTCAGTGCGGGACTCACCCCTCCACTTT. It translates to CASSSVRDSPLHF.

The rearrangement joins TRBV7-2 to TRBJ2-1; 13 positions agree with TRBD2. The CDR3 is 15 residues long. Losses at the gene ends were 5 bases for V and 10 bases for J; bases not matched to a gene: 8. Germline CDR1 and CDR2: SGHTA and FQGNSA. CDR3 DNA sequence: TGTGCCAGCAGCGCCACTAGCGGGGGGGCAGGGGAGCAGTTCTTC. This gives the protein CASSATSGGAGEQFF.

V and J are TRBV5-1 and TRBJ2-3; 15 bases line up with TRBD2. The CDR3 is made up of 18 amino acids. V shed 4 bases and J 4 bases; nucleotides not matched to a gene: 10. CDR1 SGHRS and CDR2 YFSETQ come from the germline V gene. CDR3 sequence reads: CASSGPGLAGGYSDTQYF. CDR3 bases: TGCGCCAGCAGCGGGCCGGGACTAGCGGGGGGATACTCAGATACGCAGTATTTT.

V is TRBV21-1 and J is TRBJ2-7; the table's D gene call, TRBD1, was not cross checked with the DNA. TRBV21-1 is a pseudogene segment. This CDR3 is built from 15 residues. The CDR3 protein is CASSKGWDRTYEQYF. In DNA, the CDR3 is TGTGCCAGCAGCAAAGGGTGGGACAGGACCTACGAGCAGTACTTC.

In its sample, this clonotype was seen a few times. CDR3 amino acids: CASSQSIRGSNQPQHF. Written as DNA, the CDR3 is TGTGCCAGCAGCCAATCTATTAGGGGTAGCAATCAGCCCCAGCATTTT. This chain joins TRBV3-1 and TRBJ1-5, with D perhaps matching TRBD1 (5 bases). Trimming cost V 2 bases and J 0 bases, with 11 bases left between them. CDR3 length equals 16 residues. Germline V gene lookup returns CDR1 LGHDT and CDR2 YNNKEL (reference sequence).

This clonotype has a count of ten or more. This rearrangement joins TRBV7-8 to TRBJ2-1, with D tentatively TRBD2 (5 bases). The CDR3 contains 14 residues. Germline-derived CDR1 and CDR2 are SGHVS and FQNEAQ. The V end lost 2 bases, the J end lost 6 bases, and 11 bases lay between the germline ends. DNA for the CDR3: TGTGCCAGCAGCTTACTCCTAGCCGGCAATGAGCAGTTCTTC. The encoded protein is CASSLLLAGNEQFF. The whole variable domain, filled in from reference TRBV7-8 and TRBJ2-1, reads GAGVSQSPRYKVAKRGQDVALRCDPISGHVSLFWYQQALGQGPEFLTYFQNEAQLDKSGLPSDRFFAERPEGSVSTLKIQRTQQEDSAVYLCASSLLLAGNEQFFGPGTRLTVL.

In its sample, this clonotype was seen a few times. The chain couples TRBV7-9 to TRBJ2-1; the match to TRBD1 covers 7 bases. Germline V gene sequence: CDR1 SEHNR, CDR2 FQNEAQ (reference sequence). This CDR3 region has 14 residues. J lost 8 bases, V lost 5 bases, and 9 bases had no gene match. CDR3 DNA: TGTGCCAGCAGCGAGTGGGACAGTTCGGATGAGCAGTTCTTC. Its protein is CASSEWDSSDEQFF.

The sample holds a few counts of this clonotype. J is TRBJ2-7 and V is TRBV29-1, with 11 bases aligning to TRBD1. After removal of 6 bases from V and 6 bases from J, the junction contained 22 bases not matched to a gene. Germline CDR1 is SQVTM and CDR2 is ANQGSEA. This CDR3 is 18 amino acids long. The CDR3: CSVAKRDRGSGVGVEQYF. CDR3 bases: TGCAGCGTGGCTAAGCGGGACAGGGGGTCGGGCGTGGGAGTCGAGCAGTACTTC.

The chain recombines TRBV20-1 with TRBJ2-7; TRBD1 agrees at 7 bases. J was trimmed by 5 bases and V by 1 base; bases with no gene match: 11. The CDR3 length is 15 residues. In germline, CDR1 is DFQATT, CDR2 SNEGSKA (reference sequence). The CDR3 loop is CSARALEQGYHEQYF. The CDR3 DNA sequence: TGCAGTGCTAGAGCTTTAGAACAGGGGTACCACGAGCAGTACTTC.

This sequence joins TRBV27 and TRBJ2-2; tentative D call: TRBD1 (6 bases). The CDR3 is 14 amino acids. Germline V lookup: CDR1 MNHEY, CDR2 SMNVEV (reference sequence). The V end lost 3 bases, the J end lost 4 bases, and 9 bases lay between the germline ends. Written as DNA, the CDR3 is TGTGCCAGCAGTTTCGGCAGGGGCACCGGGGAGCTGTTTTTT. The encoded protein is CASSFGRGTGELFF.

This rearrangement joins TRBV7-9 to TRBJ1-6; 7 bases map to TRBD1. Germline trimming cut 5 bases from V and 7 bases from J; bases unmatched to any gene: 2. From germline, CDR1 is SEHNR and CDR2 FQNEAQ (reference sequence). The CDR3 totals 13 residues. This CDR3 reads CASSPTGNSPLHF. The CDR3 DNA reads as TGTGCCAGCAGCCCGACAGGGAATTCACCCCTCCACTTT. Combining the CDR3 with reference TRBV7-9 and TRBJ1-6 gives the whole variable domain DTGVSQNPRHKITKRGQNVTFRCDPISEHNRLYWYRQTLGQGPEFLTYFQNEAQLEKSRLLSDRFSAERPKGSFSTLEIQRTEQGDSAMYLCASSPTGNSPLHFGNGTRLTVT.

In this sample, this clonotype turned up many times. The chain employs TRBV7-9 and TRBJ2-7, with 8 positions matching TRBD2. The CDR3 totals 16 residues. The germline V gene has CDR1 SEHNR and CDR2 FQNEAQ (reference sequence). V dropped 0 bases and J dropped 3; count of bases not matched to a gene: 7. The DNA for the CDR3 is TGTGCCAGCAGCTTAGCTTTGGGACTAGTGGGCTACGAGCAGTACTTC. Translated: CASSLALGLVGYEQYF.

Ten or more counts support this clonotype. This rearrangement joins TRBV5-1 to TRBJ2-7; a possible D gene is TRBD1 (6 bases). Between the trimmed V and J ends, which lost 1 base and 1 base, there was a span of 12 bases. CDR1 and CDR2 from the germline V gene are SGHRS and YFSETQ. The CDR3 runs to 15 residues. The CDR3 is CASSLSGHISYEQYF. CDR3 DNA sequence: TGCGCCAGCAGCTTGTCGGGACACATATCCTACGAGCAGTACTTC.

V is TRBV29-1 and J is TRBJ1-2, with TRBD1 matching 10 bases. Germline CDR1 is SQVTM and CDR2 is ANQGSEA. The CDR3 has 13 amino acids. V lost 3 bases to trimming and J lost 8 bases; unmatched junction nucleotides: 6. In nucleotides, the CDR3 is TGCAGCGTTGACGAGGGGACAGGGGCCGGCTACACCTTC. Protein sequence: CSVDEGTGAGYTF.

This clonotype occurred many times. The J gene is TRBJ2-7, the V gene TRBV20-1, with D uncertain. CDR3 size: 12 residues. Germline assignment: CDR1 DFQATT and CDR2 SNEGSKA (reference sequence). The V gene lost 2 bases and the J gene lost 0 bases, with 5 bases spanning the gap. In DNA form, the CDR3 reads TGCAGTGCTAGACTAGGCTCCTACGAGCAGTACTTC. It codes for CSARLGSYEQYF.

This rearrangement joins TRBV29-1 to TRBJ2-5; 8 bases line up with TRBD2. The V gene end was trimmed by 1 base and the J gene end by 3 bases; junction bases not matched to a gene: 7. CDR3 length: 15 amino acids. From germline, CDR1 is SQVTM and CDR2 ANQGSEA. This chain's CDR3 is CSVEGLPGLEETQYF. The CDR3 DNA is TGCAGCGTTGAAGGTCTGCCGGGACTAGAAGAGACCCAGTACTTC.

This chain uses TRBV15 with TRBJ1-5; possibly TRBD1 for D (6 bases). Trimming cost V 0 bases and J 6 bases, with 12 bases left between them. Germline loops: CDR1 LNHNV, CDR2 YYDKDF (reference sequence). The CDR3 loop spans 15 amino acids. As DNA, the CDR3 is TGTGCCACCAGCAGAGATGGGGGCGCAGCTCAGCCCCAGCATTTT. It is translated as CATSRDGGAAQPQHF.